One sample yielded the 17 T cell receptor beta chains listed below, sequenced in a study of T cell repertoires in cytomegalovirus infection. One entry per CDR3 protein, called by TCRdb with MiXCR from the reads. Among roughly 280,000 distinct CDR3 sequences listed, approximately 10% were seen once. Input material: PBMCs. The receptors here all came from a human donor in good health (CMV status not recorded). Some clones in this sample may be carry-over from other donors' samples.

This clonotype was picked up a small number of times. The genes are TRBV10-3 and TRBJ2-7; TRBD1 matches 10 bases. CDR1 and CDR2 from the germline V gene are ENHRY and SYGVKD. The length of the CDR3 is 15 residues. V shed 6 bases, J shed 0 bases, and the junction held 5 bases outside the gene matches. The CDR3 region has the DNA TGTGCCATCAGGGGACAGGGGTACGGCTCCTACGAGCAGTACTTC. It translates to CAIRGQGYGSYEQYF.

This clonotype was detected ten times or more. The V call is TRBV7-2, the J call TRBJ1-6; 7 nucleotides agree with TRBD1. The CDR3 sequence is 16 residues long. CDR1 is SGHTA, CDR2 FQGNSA, per germline. The V gene end was trimmed by 2 bases and the J gene end by 9 bases; junction bases not matched to a gene: 10. The CDR3 protein is CASSLSPSGGGSPLHF. Written as DNA, the CDR3 is TGTGCCAGCAGCTTATCCCCGTCAGGGGGAGGTTCACCCCTCCACTTT.

In this sample, this clonotype turned up many times. J is TRBJ1-5 and V is TRBV6-2 or TRBV6-3, with a weak D call TRBD1 (6 bases). The germline V gene encodes CDR1 MNHEY and CDR2 SVGEGT. Trimming stripped 6 bases from V and 2 bases from J, with 14 bases between. The CDR3 covers 15 residues. The chain's CDR3 is CASRSGEVGNQPQHF. The CDR3, as DNA: TGTGCCAGCAGGTCAGGGGAGGTGGGCAATCAGCCCCAGCATTTT.

This clonotype was found many times. This rearrangement joins TRBV24-1 to TRBJ2-1; D unresolved. There are 13 residues in the CDR3. Deletions cut 5 bases from V and 5 bases from J, with 9 bases between. Germline loops: CDR1 KGHDR, CDR2 SFDVKD. CDR3 in amino acids: CATSGTWDNEQFF. The CDR3 DNA reads as TGTGCCACCAGTGGCACCTGGGACAATGAGCAGTTCTTC.

This clonotype was counted ten times or more. This chain connects TRBV28 to TRBJ2-1, with D possibly matching TRBD2 (6 bases). With 6 bases removed from V and 0 bases from J, the gap between germline ends came to 12 bases. This CDR3 region has 15 residues. CDR1 and CDR2 from the germline V gene are MDHEN and SYDVKM. The chain's CDR3 is CASRNAGSSYNEQFF. CDR3 bases: TGTGCCAGCAGGAACGCGGGGAGCTCCTACAATGAGCAGTTCTTC.

The rearrangement links TRBV11-3 to TRBJ2-3; D is perhaps TRBD1 (6 bases). This CDR3 contains 15 residues. The V gene's germline CDR1 is SGHNT and CDR2 YENEEA. Trimming shortened V by 5 bases and J by 0 bases, and 12 bases separated the two germline ends. The CDR3 is CASSRLRGSTDTQYF. CDR3 nucleotide sequence: TGTGCCAGCAGCCGTCTCAGGGGTAGCACAGATACGCAGTATTTT. Full variable domain (rest looked up from reference TRBV11-3 and TRBJ2-3): EAGVVQSPRYKIIEKKQPVAFWCNPISGHNTLYWYLQNLGQGPELLIRYENEEAVDDSQLPKDRFSAERLKGVDSTLKIQPAELGDSAVYLCASSRLRGSTDTQYFGPGTRLTVL.

This clonotype was observed many times. The genes are TRBV7-2 and TRBJ1-2; unclear D gene. The length of the CDR3 is 16 residues. The V and J ends lost 1 base and 4 bases respectively, with 16 bases between them. Germline V CDR1 and CDR2: SGHTA, FQGNSA. CDR3 DNA: TGTGCCAGCAGCTTAGTAAAGGTGAAGGCTAGCTATGGCTACACCTTC. Amino acid sequence: CASSLVKVKASYGYTF.

This clonotype was seen many times. The V call is TRBV20-1, the J call TRBJ1-4; a weak D match, TRBD1 (5 bases). Germline V gene data show CDR1 as DFQATT and CDR2 as SNEGSKA (reference sequence). The CDR3 has 14 residues. V was trimmed by 1 base and J by 7 bases, leaving 13 bases between them. The chain's CDR3 is CSARVDGTAEKLFF. Here the CDR3 DNA reads TGCAGTGCTAGAGTTGATGGGACGGCTGAAAAACTGTTTTTT.

The chain has TRBV19 and TRBJ2-5, with 8 bases lining up with TRBD1. J lost 4 bases, V lost 3 bases, and 4 bases had no gene match. Germline CDR1 and CDR2: LNHDA and SQIVND (reference sequence). This CDR3 spans 14 amino acids. CDR3: CASSILGQGETQYF. The DNA of the CDR3 is TGTGCCAGTAGTATTCTCGGACAGGGAGAGACCCAGTACTTC.

This clonotype appeared many times. The chain carries TRBV7-2 and TRBJ1-3, with D uncertain. CDR1 and CDR2 (germline): SGHTA, FQGNSA. V lost 5 bases and J lost 3, with 14 bases in between. The CDR3 has 15 residues. CDR3 in amino acids: CASSPQVTGGNTIYF. Here the CDR3 DNA reads TGTGCCAGCAGCCCCCAAGTCACCGGTGGAAACACCATATATTTT. Together with reference TRBV7-2 and TRBJ1-3, the CDR3 gives the full variable domain: GAGVSQSPSNKVTEKGKDVELRCDPISGHTALYWYRQSLGQGLEFLIYFQGNSAPDKSGLPSDRFSAERTGGSVSTLTIQRTQQEDSAVYLCASSPQVTGGNTIYFGEGSWLTVV.

This clonotype was found many times. This chain connects TRBV7-8 to TRBJ2-7; tentatively, D is TRBD2 (5 bases). CDR3 size: 17 residues. V lost 5 bases and J lost 4, with 24 bases in between. The germline V gene encodes CDR1 SGHVS and CDR2 FQNEAQ. CDR3 region: CASSHPWGVRAGYEQYF. For the CDR3, the DNA is TGTGCCAGCAGCCACCCTTGGGGAGTAAGGGCCGGGTACGAGCAGTACTTC.

The table lists this clonotype with many counts. The chain couples TRBV7-2 to TRBJ2-5; 12 nucleotides agree with TRBD2. This CDR3 region has 17 residues. The V and J ends lost 1 base and 5 bases, in that order; junction bases with no gene match: 8. Germline loops: CDR1 SGHTA, CDR2 FQGNSA. CDR3 in DNA: TGTGCCAGCAGCTTAGATCCTAGCGGGGGGGCCGGGGAGACCCAGTACTTC. It is translated as CASSLDPSGGAGETQYF.

The gene calls are TRBV20-1 and TRBJ2-1; tentative D call: TRBD2 (5 bases). Germline CDR1 is DFQATT and CDR2 is SNEGSKA (reference sequence). V dropped 1 base and J dropped 3 bases, with 10 bases sitting between them. This CDR3 comprises 14 residues. The CDR3, as DNA: TGCAGTGCTAGAGGCCTAGCCAACTACAATGAGCAGTTCTTC. This encodes CSARGLANYNEQFF.

J is TRBJ2-3 and V is TRBV5-1, with D tentatively TRBD2 (5 bases). Germline CDR1 reads SGHRS; CDR2 reads YFSETQ. V was pared by 0 bases and J by 0 bases, with 8 bases between. The CDR3 extends over 15 amino acids. The CDR3: CASSLASYSTDTQYF. DNA of the CDR3: TGCGCCAGCAGCTTGGCTAGCTACAGCACAGATACGCAGTATTTT.

In its sample, this clonotype was seen a few times. The CDR3 loop reads CASTGTLALEAFF. The CDR3 coding sequence is TGTGCCAGCACTGGGACTCTAGCTTTAGAAGCTTTCTTT. The chain couples TRBV12-3 or TRBV12-4 to TRBJ1-1; D perhaps matches TRBD1 (5 bases). V was clipped by 7 bases and J by 8 bases, with 17 bases between them. The CDR3 has 13 amino acids.

This clonotype was seen ten or more times. CDR3 amino acids: CASRTTSGGKNIQYF. The CDR3 DNA reads as TGTGCCAGCAGAACGACTAGCGGGGGGAAAAACATTCAGTACTTC. The chain recombines TRBV12-3 or TRBV12-4 with TRBJ2-4, with 13 nucleotides matching TRBD2. The J segment lost 4 bases and the V segment lost 6 bases, leaving 3 bases of the junction unmatched. The CDR3 consists of 15 residues.

This clonotype was recorded at least ten times. The V gene is TRBV27, the J gene TRBJ2-3; 11 bases line up with TRBD2. The length of the CDR3 is 13 residues. Per germline, CDR1 MNHEY and CDR2 SMNVEV (reference sequence). Unmatched junction bases numbered 3, after V lost 5 bases and J lost 8 bases. The DNA for the CDR3 is TGTGCCAGCAGTACTAGCGGGAGTCGTACGCAGTATTTT. Protein sequence: CASSTSGSRTQYF.